This is a list of T cell receptor beta chains from one sample in a study of cytomegalovirus exposure and HLA in healthy donors. Sequencing was performed with immunoSEQ multiplex PCR; in TCRdb, only in-frame clones are kept and a portion is missing. The sample includes roughly 200,000 clones, about 83% of them seen just once. The sequenced material came from PBMCs. Source of these receptors: a female donor in good health and CMV-seronegative. The CDR3 runs from the conserved cysteine through the conserved F or W. A D gene is named only where the DNA matches it firmly. Clone size is not always given. Where it is, it says once, few, many or a class for expanded clones.

CDR3 protein	CDR3 DNA	V gene	clone size	D gene	J gene
CASSLNSLNTEAFF	TGTGCCAGCAGCTTAAACAGCCTGAACACTGAAGCTTTCTTT	TRBV11-3	-	-	TRBJ1-1
CASSYATGRYEQYF	TGTGCCAGCAGCTACGCGACAGGCCGTTACGAGCAGTACTTC	TRBV7-9	-	-	TRBJ2-7
CASSLDRVPSYEQYF	TGTGCCAGCAGTCTGGACAGGGTCCCTTCCTACGAGCAGTACTTC	TRBV27	-	TRBD1	TRBJ2-7
CASSLVVTGQKNTEAFF	TGTGCCAGCAGCTTAGTTGTTACCGGACAGAAGAACACTGAAGCTTTCTTT	TRBV11-3	many	-	TRBJ1-1
CASGFGNGDSYNEQFF	TGTGCTAGTGGTTTCGGGAACGGGGATTCCTACAATGAGCAGTTCTTC	TRBV12-5	few	-	TRBJ2-1
CASSAGGPYNEQFF	TGTGCCAGCAGTGCCGGAGGCCCATACAATGAGCAGTTCTTC	TRBV2	-	-	TRBJ2-1
CASSGTGTNSPLHF	TGTGCCAGCAGTGGAACAGGGACCAATTCACCCCTCCACTTT	TRBV6-6	-	-	TRBJ1-6
CASSPLGQEEETQYF	TGTGCCAGCAGTCCCCTCGGACAGGAGGAAGAGACCCAGTACTTC	TRBV28	-	TRBD1	TRBJ2-5
CSSSLSTLKAFF	TGTTCCAGCAGCTTATCAACTCTTAAAGCTTTCTTT	TRBV7-9	-	-	TRBJ1-1
CASSFIGEGYNEQFF	TGTGCCAGCAGCTTTATCGGGGAGGGCTACAATGAGCAGTTCTTC	TRBV7-9	-	TRBD2	TRBJ2-1
CASTTRGGMRTEAFF	TGTGCCAGCACTACAAGGGGAGGGATGAGGACTGAAGCTTTCTTT	TRBV2	once	-	TRBJ1-1
CASSDGQGDTEAFF	TGTGCCAGCAGCGACGGACAGGGGGACACTGAAGCTTTCTTT	TRBV11-3	-	TRBD1	TRBJ1-1
CASSLVYGNTEAFF	TGTGCCAGCAGCTTGGTCTACGGGAATACTGAAGCTTTCTTT	TRBV5-6	-	-	TRBJ1-1
CATSSTGKTYEQYF	TGTGCCACCAGCAGTACAGGGAAGACCTACGAGCAGTACTTC	TRBV15	few	-	TRBJ2-7
CASSQDRTSYEQYF	TGTGCCAGCAGCCAAGATAGAACTAGCTACGAGCAGTACTTC	TRBV4-2	-	-	TRBJ2-7
CASSSQPTLAGADNEQFF	TGTGCCAGCAGCTCACAACCGACCCTAGCGGGAGCGGACAATGAGCAGTTCTTC	TRBV7-8	-	TRBD2	TRBJ2-1
CASSNRTELNGYTF	TGTGCCAGTAGTAATCGGACAGAATTGAATGGCTACACCTTC	TRBV19	once	-	TRBJ1-2
CATSRDQGLHTYEQYF	TGTGCCACCAGCAGAGACCAGGGACTACACACCTACGAGCAGTACTTC	TRBV15	-	TRBD2	TRBJ2-7